A single sample gave rise to the 28 T cell receptor beta chains below, sequenced in a study of cytomegalovirus exposure and HLA in healthy donors. PCR primers comprised 60 Vbeta and 13 Jbeta primers. Sequencing was performed with immunoSEQ multiplex PCR; in TCRdb, only in-frame clones are kept and a portion is missing. Here the sample spans some 170,000 clones, over 70% being singletons. The specimen was PBMCs. The receptor source for this set is a man aged 18 to 35 in good health and CMV-seropositive.

DNA of the CDR3: TGTGCCAGCAGCTGGCCTAGTTCGAATGAGCAGTTCTTC. Translation: CASSWPSSNEQFF. V gene TRBV5-5 combines with J gene TRBJ2-1; no clear D gene. The V end was cut by 3 bases, the J end by 7 bases, with 11 bases between. Germline-derived CDR1 and CDR2 are SGHKS and YYEKEE (reference sequence). The CDR3 spans 13 residues.

The chain has TRBV15 and TRBJ2-3; possibly TRBD2 for D (5 bases). V lost 3 bases and J 6 bases, leaving 16 bases between the germline ends. The CDR3 consists of 15 residues. Per the germline V gene, CDR1 is LNHNV and CDR2 is YYDKDF (reference sequence). This CDR3 reads CATSSRSPSMDTQYF. The CDR3 bases are TGTGCCACCAGCAGCCGTTCGCCTAGCATGGATACGCAGTATTTT. Filled out from reference TRBV15 and TRBJ2-3, the complete variable domain reads DAMVIQNPRYQVTQFGKPVTLSCSQTLNHNVMYWYQQKSSQAPKLLFHYYDKDFNNEADTPDNFQSRRPNTSFCFLDIRSPGLGDTAMYLCATSSRSPSMDTQYFGPGTRLTVL.

J is TRBJ1-3 and V is TRBV9; D is ambiguous. CDR1 and CDR2 from the germline V gene are SGDLS and YYNGEE. The CDR3 length is 15 residues. V lost 0 bases and J 1 base, leaving 8 bases between the germline ends. The DNA for the CDR3 is TGTGCCAGCAGCGTAGACGGTTCATCTGGAAACACCATATATTTT. Its translation: CASSVDGSSGNTIYF.

This clone has only one observation. The V call is TRBV6-6, the J call TRBJ1-6; 10 bases match TRBD1. The CDR3 is made up of 16 amino acids. The trim removed 6 bases at V and 3 bases at J, leaving 5 bases unmatched. CDR1 and CDR2 from the germline V gene are MNHNY and SVGAGI (reference sequence). The CDR3 coding sequence is TGTGCCAGCAGAACCGGGACAGGGGTCTATAATTCACCCCTCCACTTT. Translated, it gives CASRTGTGVYNSPLHF.

This rearrangement joins TRBV7-2 to TRBJ1-1; no definite D call. V was clipped by 3 bases and J by 1 base, with 6 bases between them. In germline, CDR1 is SGHTA, CDR2 FQGNSA. This CDR3 contains 13 residues. The CDR3 is CASSFSENTEAFF. CDR3 DNA: TGTGCCAGCAGCTTTAGTGAGAACACTGAAGCTTTCTTT.

The rearrangement uses TRBV27 and TRBJ1-1; 10 bases are shared with TRBD1. Looked up from germline, CDR1 is MNHEY and CDR2 is SMNVEV (reference sequence). The length of the CDR3 is 15 residues. Losses at the gene ends were 5 bases for V and 4 bases for J; bases not matched to a gene: 7. The CDR3 loop reads CASSQSGTGATEAFF. The CDR3 DNA sequence: TGTGCCAGCAGTCAATCCGGGACAGGGGCCACTGAAGCTTTCTTT.

The chain carries TRBV7-8 and TRBJ1-1, with 7 positions matching TRBD1. The length of the CDR3 is 17 residues. V trimming: 5 bases; J trimming: 0 bases; junction bases outside the gene matches: 12. The germline V gene has CDR1 SGHVS and CDR2 FQNEAQ. CDR3 nucleotides: TGTGCCAGCAGCCCAGAATCACAGGGGTACGTGAACACTGAAGCTTTCTTT. Protein: CASSPESQGYVNTEAFF.

J is TRBJ1-5 and V is TRBV10-2, with a weak D call TRBD1 (5 bases). Germline V CDR1 and CDR2: WSHSY, SAAADI. This CDR3 comprises 19 residues. Trimming took off 9 bases at V and 0 bases at J, with 27 bases between the two ends. The CDR3 reads CARPPGQGSVNYSNQPQHF. In DNA form, the CDR3 reads TGCGCCAGGCCCCCGGGCCAGGGCTCAGTGAACTATAGCAATCAGCCCCAGCATTTT.

The chain uses TRBV29-1 and TRBJ2-5; D is unresolved. From germline, CDR1 is SQVTM and CDR2 ANQGSEA. The CDR3 runs to 17 residues. V was cut by 6 bases and J by 5 bases, with 28 bases left in between. The CDR3 protein is CSVDFYNDGHLRETQYF. Here the CDR3 DNA reads TGCAGCGTCGATTTCTACAACGACGGTCACCTGAGGGAGACCCAGTACTTC.

The table lists this clone with a count of one. The V and J genes are TRBV11-3 and TRBJ2-2; 9 bases align to TRBD2. V shed 4 bases, J shed 6 bases, and the junction held 9 bases outside the gene matches. The CDR3 sequence is 16 residues long. Germline-derived CDR1 and CDR2 are SGHNT and YENEEA. For the CDR3, the DNA is TGTGCCAGCAGCTCGCGTATAGCGGGAGTGGCCGGGGAGCTGTTTTTT. Translation gives CASSSRIAGVAGELFF.

The chain recombines TRBV5-4 with TRBJ1-6; D uncertain. CDR1 SGHNT and CDR2 YYREEE come from the germline V gene (reference sequence). This CDR3 spans 13 amino acids. The germline V and J ends were trimmed by 4 bases and 5 bases, with 7 bases remaining between them. The DNA for the CDR3 is TGTGCCAGCAGCCGCGGGGATAATTCACCCCTCCACTTT. This encodes CASSRGDNSPLHF.

The chain links TRBV4-2 to TRBJ2-1, with 13 bases lining up with TRBD2. The CDR3 is 18 amino acids. The V and J ends lost 1 base and 4 bases, in that order; junction bases with no gene match: 7. CDR1 LGHNA and CDR2 YNFKEQ come from the germline V gene. The CDR3 here is CASSQATTSGGRYNEQFF. DNA for the CDR3: TGTGCCAGCAGCCAAGCGACGACTAGCGGGGGGCGATACAATGAGCAGTTCTTC.

The CDR3 sequence is CASSLASGGGEKLFF. The CDR3 DNA is TGTGCCAGCAGCTTAGCGTCGGGAGGGGGTGAAAAACTGTTTTTT. This sequence joins TRBV7-9 and TRBJ1-4; the D gene is possibly TRBD1 (6 bases). Trimming removed 0 bases from V and 7 bases from J, with 12 bases in between. The germline V gene encodes CDR1 SEHNR and CDR2 FQNEAQ (reference sequence). The CDR3 runs to 15 residues.

The rearrangement links TRBV9 to TRBJ2-5; 9 nucleotides align to TRBD1. With the DNA end fitting TRBJ2-7 better, the J assignment may be wrong. This CDR3 has 15 residues. Germline V gives CDR1 SGDLS, CDR2 YYNGEE. This chain's CDR3 is CASSVGGQGFGEQYF. The DNA for the CDR3 is TGTGCCAGCAGCGTAGGGGGACAGGGTTTCGGCGAGCAGTACTTC.

This clone was observed once. In nucleotides, the CDR3 is TGTGCCAGCAGCGTAGGATGGGGGGAGGGAGCCCAGCATTTT. It codes for CASSVGWGEGAQHF. The chain employs TRBV9 and TRBJ1-5; possibly TRBD1 for D (5 bases). Germline V gene sequence: CDR1 SGDLS, CDR2 YYNGEE. This CDR3 has 14 amino acids. Trimming took off 0 bases at V and 11 bases at J, with 15 bases between the two ends.

This clone was seen more than once but under ten times. The genes are TRBV2 and TRBJ2-7; 8 nucleotides match TRBD1. Losses at the gene ends were 6 bases for V and 4 bases for J; bases not matched to a gene: 8. Germline lookup yields CDR1 SNHLY and CDR2 FYNNEI. CDR3 length equals 14 residues. The CDR3 reads CASRRTGKRYEQYF. CDR3 DNA: TGTGCCAGCAGGCGGACAGGGAAGCGATACGAGCAGTACTTC.

The chain carries TRBV4-3 and TRBJ2-3, with 13 positions matching TRBD2. CDR1 LGHNA and CDR2 YSLEER come from the germline V gene. This CDR3 comprises 17 residues. V shed 5 bases, J shed 5 bases, and the junction held 10 bases outside the gene matches. The CDR3 bases are TGCGCCAGCAGCTCAACCCTGACTAGCGGGGGGAGAGATACGCAGTATTTT. It encodes CASSSTLTSGGRDTQYF.

This clone was seen a handful of times. The V and J genes are TRBV4-2 and TRBJ1-6; D is unclear. With 0 bases removed from V and 7 bases from J, the gap between germline ends came to 10 bases. Germline V gene data show CDR1 as LGHNA and CDR2 as YNFKEQ. CDR3 length equals 15 residues. In DNA, the CDR3 is TGTGCCAGCAGCCAAGATGGTTCGGGGAATTCACCCCTCCACTTT. It encodes CASSQDGSGNSPLHF.

The chain recombines TRBV29-1 with TRBJ1-2, with unresolved D. The CDR3 contains 11 residues. Germline V gene data show CDR1 as SQVTM and CDR2 as ANQGSEA. V shed 3 bases and J shed 8 bases, with 10 bases lying between them. The CDR3 region is CSVEAGGGYTF. CDR3 sequence (DNA): TGCAGCGTTGAGGCAGGTGGGGGCTACACCTTC. Using reference TRBV29-1 and TRBJ1-2 for the parts outside the CDR3, the full variable domain is SAVISQKPSRDICQRGTSLTIQCQVDSQVTMMFWYRQQPGQSLTLIATANQGSEATYESGFVIDKFPISRPNLTFSTLTVSNMSPEDSSIYLCSVEAGGGYTFGSGTRLTVV.

The chain recombines TRBV5-1 with TRBJ2-1; 8 bases map to TRBD2. The CDR3 contains 15 residues. V was clipped by 2 bases and J by 1 base; unmatched bases: 2. Per germline, CDR1 SGHRS and CDR2 YFSETQ. CDR3 bases: TGCGCCAGCAGCTTTACGGGAGGGTCCTACAATGAGCAGTTCTTC. Translated: CASSFTGGSYNEQFF.

This clone was detected once. The same CDR3 arises from other DNA sequences in this sample as well. This chain joins TRBV10-3 and TRBJ2-7, with a possible D match to TRBD1 (5 bases). CDR1 and CDR2 (germline): ENHRY, SYGVKD. The germline V and J ends were trimmed by 6 bases and 5 bases, with 11 bases remaining between them. This CDR3 is built from 12 residues. The DNA of the CDR3 is TGTGCCATCAGGAAGGGGAACGACGAGCAGTACTTC. This translates into CAIRKGNDEQYF.

The V gene is TRBV19, the J gene TRBJ2-3; D is perhaps TRBD2 (5 bases). Germline-derived CDR1 and CDR2 are LNHDA and SQIVND (reference sequence). This CDR3 has 13 residues. The V and J ends lost 2 bases and 5 bases respectively, with 8 bases between them. Here the CDR3 reads CASSIYGLDTQYF. The CDR3 DNA reads as TGTGCCAGTAGTATATACGGACTAGATACGCAGTATTTT.

There are a few counts of this clone. Germline is not matched at one junction end, which may reflect a read error. J is TRBJ2-3 and V is TRBV7-9; maybe TRBD2 (5 bases). CDR1 and CDR2 from the germline V gene are SEHNR and FQNEAQ (reference sequence). This CDR3 has 17 residues. Written as DNA, the CDR3 is TGTTCCAGCAGCTCTCCGGAGAGGGCCGTTAGCACAGATACGCAGTATTTT. It encodes CSSSSPERAVSTDTQYF.

The chain carries TRBV2 and TRBJ1-2, with D unclear. The CDR3 covers 13 residues. The germline V and J ends were trimmed by 5 bases and 7 bases, with 14 bases remaining between them. Per germline, CDR1 SNHLY and CDR2 FYNNEI. The CDR3 loop is CASSNTRHPGYTF. CDR3 nucleotides: TGTGCCAGCAGTAATACCCGACACCCTGGCTACACCTTC.

The CDR3 region has the DNA TGCGCCAGCAGCCAAGGCGGCGGGGCCCAAGAGACCCAGTACTTC. The encoded protein is CASSQGGGAQETQYF. V and J are TRBV4-3 and TRBJ2-5, with D tentatively TRBD2 (6 bases). Between the trimmed V and J ends, which lost 1 base and 1 base, there was a span of 10 bases. The CDR3 contains 15 residues. The germline gives CDR1 LGHNA, CDR2 YSLEER.

DNA for the CDR3: TGTGCCAGCAGCGATTGGGACGGGGGGCGAACTGAAAAACTGTTTTTT. Its protein product is CASSDWDGGRTEKLFF. The gene calls are TRBV7-9 and TRBJ1-4, with a possible D match to TRBD1 (6 bases). The CDR3 loop spans 16 amino acids. V was trimmed by 5 bases and J by 7 bases, leaving 20 bases between them. Germline CDR1 is SEHNR and CDR2 is FQNEAQ (reference sequence).

This clone was seen just once. The V and J genes are TRBV11-2 and TRBJ2-3; D is possibly TRBD1 (5 bases). Germline CDR1 reads SGHAT; CDR2 reads FQNNGV. The CDR3 runs to 15 residues. V lost 2 bases to trimming and J lost 6 bases, with 15 bases between them. CDR3 DNA sequence: TGTGCCAGCAGCTTACAGGGTGTTTATGCCGATACGCAGTATTTT. Its protein is CASSLQGVYADTQYF.

CDR3 nucleotides: TGTGCCAGCAGTCGGTTTCCGGGACTCGTAGGTGGCTACACCTTC. Amino acid sequence: CASSRFPGLVGGYTF. This chain joins TRBV27 and TRBJ1-2, with a tentative D call TRBD1 (5 bases). Trimming left V 5 bases short and J 7 bases short, with 20 bases between. This CDR3 is built from 15 residues. Per germline, CDR1 MNHEY and CDR2 SMNVEV (reference sequence).